The source of this T cell receptor (beta chain) is a study of post-analysis software for immune sequencing data. Study outcomes and limitations: Patients with multiple sclerosis recorded significantly lower normalized Chao1 diversity than controls, the study found.

Notes on this clonotype: Its matching antigen is unknown.

Built from TCR beta cDNA, the libraries had unique molecular identifiers in them. In TCRdb, the PCR reads were re-called with MiXCR into one record per CDR3 protein. The sample has about 150,000 distinct CDR3 sequences, approximately 31% seen once. This clonotype originated in a girl aged 10 to 17 with multiple sclerosis. Sequencing was carried out using blood.

The chain's CDR3 is CSAAPAARGGELFF. The DNA of the CDR3 is TGCAGTGCTGCCCCGGCAGCCCGGGGTGGGGAGCTGTTTTTT. The chain joins TRBV20-1 to TRBJ2-2, with D perhaps matching TRBD2 (5 bases). Germline V gives CDR1 DFQATT, CDR2 SNEGSKA (reference sequence). Deletions cut 5 bases from V and 8 bases from J, with 18 bases between. There are 14 residues in the CDR3.